These 23 T cell receptor beta chains were sequenced from one sample in a study of vaccination effects on CD4 cells after COVID-19. These receptors have no known antigen. Here immunoSEQ multiplex PCR was the method, and the copy in TCRdb shows in-frame clones only, minus some. The sample contains 66,000 or so clones, 70% to 85% of which appear only once. Between days 9 and 11 of culture, CD4+ T cells were separated out. All participants had two doses of either the BNT162b2 or mRNA-1273 vaccine. This sample comprised CD4+ T cells from PBMCs cultured without peptide, obtained after COVID-19 vaccination. The receptors here all came from a human donor who received a COVID-19 vaccine.

The chain joins TRBV19 to TRBJ2-6; D is possibly TRBD1 (5 bases). CDR1 is LNHDA, CDR2 SQIVND, per germline (reference sequence). V lost 3 bases, J lost 0 bases, and 12 bases lay in between. The CDR3 has 17 amino acids. CDR3 amino acids: CASSMAKTVSGANVLTF. CDR3 DNA sequence: TGTGCCAGTAGTATGGCAAAGACAGTCTCTGGGGCCAACGTCCTGACTTTC.

The chain couples TRBV3-1 (or the pseudogene TRBV3-2) to TRBJ2-3; 7 positions agree with TRBD1. The CDR3 runs 16 residues. Unmatched junction bases numbered 7, after V lost 0 bases and J lost 4 bases. Germline V CDR1 and CDR2: LGHDT, YNNKEL (reference sequence). DNA for the CDR3: TGTGCCAGCAGCCAAGATATGAGGGGGCCATCAGATACGCAGTATTTT. Translating gives CASSQDMRGPSDTQYF.

V usage is TRBV3-1 (or the pseudogene TRBV3-2) and J usage is TRBJ1-6; D is undetermined. Trimming took off 3 bases at V and 11 bases at J, with 11 bases between the two ends. The CDR3 spans 13 residues. Germline CDR1 reads LGHDT; CDR2 reads YNNKEL (reference sequence). The CDR3 DNA follows: TGTGCCAGCAGCCAGGGTCAGGCAACACCCCTCCACTTT. Amino acid sequence: CASSQGQATPLHF.

The chain uses TRBV4-1 and TRBJ2-7, with D possibly matching TRBD2 (7 bases). The ends were cut back, 0 bases at V and 0 bases at J, with 18 bases in the middle. The CDR3 is 18 residues long. CDR1 is MGHRA, CDR2 YSYEKL, per germline. This chain's CDR3 is CASSQEYIGGVSSYEQYV. Here the CDR3 DNA reads TGCGCCAGCAGCCAAGAGTATATAGGGGGGGTTAGCTCCTACGAGCAGTACGTC.

The chain combines TRBV5-1 with TRBJ2-4; D tentatively reads TRBD1 or TRBD2 (5 bases each). The CDR3 loop spans 15 amino acids. V was clipped by 0 bases and J by 5 bases, with 12 bases between them. Germline V lookup: CDR1 SGHRS, CDR2 YFSETQ. For the CDR3, the DNA is TGCGCCAGCAGCTTGGCCGGGACGTCGGAAAACATTCAGTACTTC. Its translation: CASSLAGTSENIQYF.

This clone occurred a few times. The rearrangement uses TRBV7-2 and TRBJ1-4; D perhaps matches TRBD1 (5 bases). The germline V gene has CDR1 SGHTA and CDR2 FQGNSA. V was cut by 1 base and J by 7 bases, with 10 bases left in between. CDR3 length: 14 residues. The CDR3 sequence: CASSLDQGGEKLFF. Written as DNA, the CDR3 is TGTGCCAGCAGCTTAGATCAGGGAGGTGAAAAACTGTTTTTT.

The chain links TRBV7-9 to TRBJ2-1; D unresolved. CDR1 is SEHNR and CDR2 is FQNEAQ in the germline V gene (reference sequence). This CDR3 region has 14 residues. V lost 2 bases and J 4 bases, leaving 9 bases between the germline ends. The CDR3 protein is CASSLRAEYNEQFF. CDR3 bases: TGTGCCAGCAGCTTAAGAGCAGAATACAATGAGCAGTTCTTC.

The rearrangement uses TRBV7-2 and TRBJ2-2, with 10 bases aligning to TRBD2. The CDR3 covers 15 residues. Germline values: CDR1 SGHTA, CDR2 FQGNSA. The trim removed 5 bases at V and 4 bases at J, leaving 4 bases unmatched. CDR3 amino acids: CASSIGLAVTGELFF. The CDR3, as DNA: TGTGCCAGCAGCATCGGACTAGCGGTCACCGGGGAGCTGTTTTTT.

J is TRBJ1-4 and V is TRBV30, with D possibly matching TRBD1 (5 bases). Germline CDR1 reads GTSNPN; CDR2 reads SVGIG (reference sequence). V lost 0 bases to trimming and J lost 7 bases, with 12 bases between them. The CDR3 is made up of 14 amino acids. DNA of the CDR3: TGTGCCTGGAGTGTAGGCCCAGGGACTGAAAAACTGTTTTTT. This gives the protein CAWSVGPGTEKLFF.

This chain connects TRBV10-3 to TRBJ2-1, with 10 nucleotides matching TRBD2. J was trimmed by 3 bases and V by 7 bases; bases with no gene match: 6. The length of the CDR3 is 15 residues. The germline gives CDR1 ENHRY, CDR2 SYGVKD. CDR3 in DNA: TGTGCCATCACCCCTCTAGCGGGGGTCTACAATGAGCAGTTCTTC. It encodes CAITPLAGVYNEQFF.

The genes are TRBV10-1 and TRBJ2-7; D might be TRBD1 or TRBD2, each matching 6 bases. V was cut by 2 bases and J by 3 bases, with 11 bases left in between. The CDR3 loop spans 14 amino acids. The germline V gene encodes CDR1 WNHNN and CDR2 SYGVQD (reference sequence). CDR3 sequence: CASSEGLQGYEQYV. CDR3 in DNA: TGCGCCAGCAGTGAGGGACTACAGGGCTACGAGCAGTACGTC.

This CDR3 reads CASSESWDSQETQYF. The DNA of the CDR3 is TGTGCCAGCAGTGAAAGTTGGGACAGCCAAGAGACCCAGTACTTC. The V gene is TRBV2, the J gene TRBJ2-5; 7 bases are shared with TRBD1. CDR1 is SNHLY, CDR2 FYNNEI, per germline. The CDR3 runs to 15 residues. V shed 2 bases, J shed 1 base, and the junction held 4 bases outside the gene matches.

This sequence joins TRBV5-1 and TRBJ2-6; D is unclear. V gave up 0 bases and J gave up 0 bases, with 4 bases separating them. Germline V gene sequence: CDR1 SGHRS, CDR2 YFSETQ. The CDR3 sequence is 15 residues long. The CDR3 is CASSLVVSGANVLTF. The CDR3 coding sequence is TGCGCCAGCAGCTTGGTAGTCTCTGGGGCCAACGTCCTGACTTTC.

The chain carries TRBV7-9 and TRBJ1-2; TRBD1 agrees at 9 bases. Trimming took 5 bases from V and 4 from J; bases not matched to a gene: 5. The CDR3 is made up of 14 amino acids. The germline gives CDR1 SEHNR, CDR2 FQNEAQ (reference sequence). The DNA of the CDR3 is TGTGCCAGCAGCCACGCGACAGGGGGCTATGGCTACACCTTC. Translated: CASSHATGGYGYTF. The variable domain in full, completed from reference TRBV7-9 and TRBJ1-2, reads DTGVSQNPRHKITKRGQNVTFRCDPISEHNRLYWYRQTLGQGPEFLTYFQNEAQLEKSRLLSDRFSAERPKGSFSTLEIQRTEQGDSAMYLCASSHATGGYGYTFGSGTRLTVV.

This chain links TRBV6-5 with TRBJ2-2; D is perhaps TRBD1 (5 bases). The V gene lost 4 bases and the J gene lost 0 bases, with 9 bases spanning the gap. The CDR3 totals 15 residues. Germline assignment: CDR1 MNHEY and CDR2 SVGAGI. CDR3 DNA: TGTGCCAGCAGTTCCAGACAGCCGAACACCGGGGAGCTGTTTTTT. Translating gives CASSSRQPNTGELFF.

V and J are TRBV6-1 and TRBJ2-7; TRBD1 matches at 7 bases. This CDR3 is built from 15 residues. The V gene's germline CDR1 is MNHNS and CDR2 SASEGT. The J segment lost 2 bases and the V segment lost 2 bases, leaving 6 bases of the junction unmatched. Written as DNA, the CDR3 is TGTGCCAGCAGTGAACGCTTGGGACAGCCCTACGAGCAGTACGTC. Translation: CASSERLGQPYEQYV.

The CDR3 loop reads CASSQDFYNEQFF. In nucleotides, the CDR3 is TGTGCCAGCAGCCAGGACTTTTACAATGAGCAGTTCTTC. The chain links TRBV3-1 (or the pseudogene TRBV3-2) to TRBJ2-1, with D perhaps matching TRBD2 (5 bases). Germline-derived CDR1 and CDR2 are LGHDT and YNNKEL (reference sequence). The CDR3 runs to 13 residues. V dropped 3 bases and J dropped 4 bases, with 7 bases sitting between them.

The rearrangement links TRBV10-1 to TRBJ2-3; tentative D call: TRBD1 (6 bases). CDR3 length: 14 residues. Trimming shortened V by 8 bases and J by 6 bases, and 18 bases separated the two germline ends. Germline values: CDR1 WNHNN, CDR2 SYGVQD (reference sequence). The DNA of the CDR3 is TGCGCCAGCGCTGGGACACTGGATTTCGATACGCAGTATTTT. Translation: CASAGTLDFDTQYF.

This clone has a single count. This chain uses TRBV29-1 with TRBJ2-3; D is unresolved. Per the germline V gene, CDR1 is SQVTM and CDR2 is ANQGSEA. V was pared by 5 bases and J by 0 bases, with 6 bases between. The length of the CDR3 is 12 residues. CDR3 bases: TGCAGCGTTTACGTTAGCACAGATACGCAGTATTTT. Translated, it gives CSVYVSTDTQYF.

This clone is a singleton in its sample. The chain has TRBV6-1 and TRBJ2-5, with unresolved D. CDR1 MNHNS and CDR2 SASEGT come from the germline V gene. The CDR3 has 13 amino acids. The V end was cut by 3 bases, the J end by 4 bases, with 9 bases between. The CDR3 here is CASSDLVGETQYF. CDR3 coding DNA: TGTGCCAGCAGTGATTTGGTAGGAGAGACCCAGTACTTC.

The chain is built from TRBV3-1 (or the pseudogene TRBV3-2) and TRBJ2-5; TRBD1 agrees at 10 bases. V shed 0 bases, J shed 4 bases, and the junction held 2 bases outside the gene matches. The CDR3 sequence is 15 residues long. Germline lookup yields CDR1 LGHDT and CDR2 YNNKEL (reference sequence). CDR3 protein: CASSQDRDRGETQYF. The CDR3 bases are TGTGCCAGCAGCCAAGATCGGGACAGGGGAGAGACCCAGTACTTC.

The chain combines TRBV30 with TRBJ2-3; weak D call: TRBD2 (6 bases). Looked up from germline, CDR1 is GTSNPN and CDR2 is SVGIG (reference sequence). The CDR3 runs to 14 residues. Trimming shortened V by 2 bases and J by 0 bases, and 9 bases separated the two germline ends. The CDR3 reads CAWSWRGSTDTQYF. The CDR3 coding sequence is TGTGCCTGGAGTTGGCGGGGCAGCACAGATACGCAGTATTTT.

The chain couples TRBV5-1 to TRBJ2-7; 7 nucleotides match TRBD1. Germline V gene data show CDR1 as SGHRS and CDR2 as YFSETQ. The CDR3 covers 15 residues. Trimming cost V 4 bases and J 1 base; bases outside gene matches: 8. This CDR3 reads CASSAGTVGSYEQYV. In DNA form, the CDR3 reads TGCGCCAGCAGCGCCGGGACAGTTGGGTCCTACGAGCAGTACGTC.